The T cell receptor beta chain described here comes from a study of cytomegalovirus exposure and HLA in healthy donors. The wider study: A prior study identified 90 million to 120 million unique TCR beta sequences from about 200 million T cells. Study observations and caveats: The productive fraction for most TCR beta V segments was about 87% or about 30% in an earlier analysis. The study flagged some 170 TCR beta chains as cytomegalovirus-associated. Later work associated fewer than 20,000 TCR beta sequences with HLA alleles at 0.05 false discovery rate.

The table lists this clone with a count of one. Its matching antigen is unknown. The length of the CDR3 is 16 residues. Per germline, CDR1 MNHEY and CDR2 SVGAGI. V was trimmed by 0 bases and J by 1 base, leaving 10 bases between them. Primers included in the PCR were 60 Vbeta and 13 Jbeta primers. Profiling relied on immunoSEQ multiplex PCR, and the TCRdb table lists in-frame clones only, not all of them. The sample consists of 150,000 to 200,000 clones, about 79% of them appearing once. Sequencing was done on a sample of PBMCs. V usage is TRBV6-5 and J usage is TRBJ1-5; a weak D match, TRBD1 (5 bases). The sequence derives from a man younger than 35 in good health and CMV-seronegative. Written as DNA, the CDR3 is TGTGCCAGCAGTTACTCAGGGGTGGGGAGCAATCAGCCCCAGCATTTT. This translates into CASSYSGVGSNQPQHF.